The rows below give T cell receptor beta chains drawn from one sample of a study of OX40 agonist ivuxolimab in advanced cancers. Here immunoSEQ multiplex PCR was the method, and the copy in TCRdb shows in-frame clones only, minus some. The repertoire holds 35,000 to 40,000 clones, 85% to 90% seen once, with around 2.4% in the top ten. The sequences come from CD4+ or CD8+ T cells sorted from blood, collected in a trial of the OX40 agonist ivuxolimab. These receptors originate from an adult with an advanced solid tumor such as melanoma, head and neck, liver or kidney cancer. Both conserved end residues are part of each CDR3. Fields, in order: clone size, D gene, J gene, V gene, CDR3 protein, CDR3 DNA. D genes are given only for firm matches. Expanded clones are given a class, and other clones once, few, many or no size at all.

>.|TRBD1|TRBJ1-1|TRBV19
CASSISWDRGLYTEAFF
TGTGCCAGTAGTATCTCTTGGGACAGGGGGCTTTACACTGAAGCTTTCTTT
>.|TRBD2|TRBJ2-1|TRBV7-6
CASSLTLAGVDRSSYNEQFF
TGTGCCAGCAGCTTAACGCTAGCGGGGGTGGATAGGAGCTCCTACAATGAGCAGTTCTTC
>.|.|TRBJ1-4|TRBV2
CASRVGEKLFF
TGTGCCAGCAGAGTAGGAGAAAAACTGTTTTTT
>.|TRBD1|TRBJ1-1|TRBV10-3
CAISESGRGKNTEAFF
TGTGCCATCAGTGAGTCGGGCAGGGGGAAGAACACTGAAGCTTTCTTT
>.|.|TRBJ1-2|TRBV6-1
CASSELGVSGYGYTF
TGTGCCAGCAGTGAATTGGGGGTGTCAGGCTATGGCTACACCTTC
>.|.|TRBJ2-1|TRBV2
CASKEDIGGSYNEQFF
TGTGCCAGCAAAGAGGACATCGGAGGTTCCTACAATGAGCAGTTCTTC
>once|TRBD2|TRBJ2-5|TRBV4-3
CASSPTGAGGLGTTQYF
TGCGCCAGCAGCCCCACGGGAGCGGGGGGGCTGGGTACGACCCAGTACTTC
>.|.|TRBJ2-5|TRBV15
CATSRPPTQETQYF
TGTGCCACCAGCAGGCCTCCGACTCAAGAGACCCAGTACTTC
>.|TRBD1|TRBJ1-2|TRBV19
CASRSGGDYGYTF
TGTGCCAGTAGGTCAGGGGGAGACTATGGCTACACCTTC
>.|TRBD1|TRBJ1-1|TRBV27
CASSWTGGANTEAFF
TGTGCCAGCAGTTGGACAGGGGGCGCGAACACTGAAGCTTTCTTT
>few|TRBD2|TRBJ2-1|TRBV7-9
CASSLLRGGRSQFF
TGTGCCAGCAGCTTACTGCGGGGGGGCCGGTCGCAGTTCTTC
>.|.|TRBJ2-7|TRBV30
CAWSKGDLYEQYF
TGTGCCTGGAGCAAAGGTGACCTCTACGAGCAGTACTTC
>.|TRBD1|TRBJ2-3|TRBV9
CASSATGTGGGTQYF
TGTGCCAGCAGCGCTACCGGGACAGGGGGTGGTACGCAGTATTTT
>.|TRBD2|TRBJ2-1|TRBV10-3
CAISESPGLGSEQFF
TGTGCCATCAGTGAGTCGCCGGGACTAGGGAGTGAGCAGTTCTTC
>.|.|TRBJ2-2|TRBV9
CASSVAGRNTGELFF
TGTGCCAGCAGCGTAGCAGGGAGAAACACCGGGGAGCTGTTTTTT
>few|.|TRBJ1-6|TRBV5-6
CASTRQGPRYSPLHF
TGTGCCAGCACCCGGCAGGGGCCCAGGTATTCACCCCTCCACTTT
>once|TRBD1|TRBJ1-1|TRBV7-3
CASSATGADTEAFF
TGTGCCAGCAGCGCCACAGGGGCGGACACTGAAGCTTTCTTT
>.|.|TRBJ1-2|TRBV19
CASSIDSYGYTF
TGTGCCAGTAGTATTGACAGCTATGGCTACACCTTC
>.|TRBD1|TRBJ2-7|TRBV19
CASSKGTGLFYEQYF
TGTGCCAGTAGTAAGGGGACAGGCCTTTTTTACGAGCAGTACTTC
>.|TRBD1|TRBJ2-2|TRBV9
CASSPNRGFGELFF
TGTGCCAGCAGCCCCAACAGGGGATTCGGGGAGCTGTTTTTT
>.|.|TRBJ1-2|TRBV25-1
CASSEVGFYGYTF
TGTGCCAGCAGCGAGGTGGGTTTCTACGGCTACACCTTC
>once|.|TRBJ1-3|TRBV5-1
CASSFGDPSGNTIYF
TGCGCCAGCAGCTTTGGTGATCCCTCTGGAAACACCATATATTTT
>few|.|TRBJ1-5|TRBV15
CATSRAQGPNQPQHF
TGTGCCACCAGCAGAGCGCAGGGCCCGAATCAGCCCCAGCATTTT
>medium-sized|.|TRBJ1-5|TRBV7-9
CASSSPDLNQPQHF
TGTGCCAGCAGCTCACCCGACCTGAATCAGCCCCAGCATTTT
>.|.|TRBJ1-6|TRBV5-8
CASSFLDSRIRSPLHF
TGTGCCAGCAGCTTCCTGGACAGTCGGATTAGGTCACCCCTCCACTTT
>.|.|TRBJ2-5|TRBV7-2
CASSRDNQETQYF
TGTGCCAGCAGCCGGGACAACCAAGAGACCCAGTACTTC
>.|TRBD1|TRBJ1-6|TRBV6-1
CASSAGQVFSSPLHF
TGTGCCAGCAGTGCCGGACAGGTATTTAGTTCACCCCTCCACTTT
>.|TRBD2|TRBJ2-3|TRBV28
CASSLWGAGGDTDTQYF
TGTGCCAGCAGTTTATGGGGGGCGGGGGGCGACACAGATACGCAGTATTTT
>few|TRBD1|TRBJ1-2|TRBV6-5
CAIQGSYGYTF
TGTGCCATACAGGGGTCTTATGGCTACACCTTC
>.|TRBD2|TRBJ2-5|TRBV5-1
CASSPDGGETRYF
TGCGCCAGCAGCCCGGACGGGGGGGAGACCCGGTACTTC
>.|.|TRBJ2-2|TRBV7-9
CASSPGPVYTGELFF
TGTGCCAGCAGCCCAGGCCCTGTGTACACCGGGGAGCTGTTTTTT
>.|TRBD1|TRBJ1-3|TRBV15
CATSRDRGSGNTIYF
TGTGCCACCAGCAGAGACAGGGGGTCTGGAAACACCATATATTTT
>.|.|TRBJ2-5|TRBV5-5
CASSLKGDIQETQYF
TGTGCCAGCAGCTTGAAGGGGGACATACAAGAGACCCAGTACTTC
>.|TRBD1|TRBJ1-3|TRBV2
CASILGGTVSISGNTIYF
TGTGCCAGCATTCTAGGTGGGACAGTCTCCATCTCTGGAAACACCATATATTTT
>once|.|TRBJ1-2|TRBV5-4
CASSAPGGVGYGYTF
TGTGCCAGCAGCGCTCCGGGAGGGGTGGGCTATGGCTACACCTTC
>.|.|TRBJ1-2|TRBV5-4
CASRTDPNYGYTF
TGTGCCAGCAGGACAGACCCTAACTATGGCTACACCTTC
>.|TRBD1|TRBJ1-6|TRBV7-9
CASSPGTGFSPLHF
TGTGCCAGCAGCCCCGGGACAGGGTTTTCACCCCTCCACTTT
>.|TRBD1|TRBJ1-6|TRBV2
CASTVNSPGQSDSPLHF
TGTGCCAGCACCGTCAACTCCCCGGGACAGTCAGATTCACCCCTCCACTTT
>.|.|TRBJ2-7|TRBV19
CASSIGVRREQYF
TGTGCCAGTAGTATTGGGGTCCGGAGGGAGCAGTACTTC
>.|.|TRBJ1-1|TRBV27
CASSFWAGNTEAFF
TGTGCCAGCAGTTTTTGGGCAGGGAACACTGAAGCTTTCTTT
>few|.|TRBJ2-5|TRBV4-1
CASSQDAIVETQYF
TGCGCCAGCAGCCAAGATGCAATAGTGGAGACCCAGTACTTC
>.|TRBD1|TRBJ1-1|TRBV11-2
CASSLDRGGPEAFF
TGTGCCAGCAGCTTAGATCGAGGGGGCCCTGAAGCTTTCTTT
>.|.|TRBJ2-7|TRBV10-3
CAISESSNSAYEQYF
TGTGCCATCAGTGAGTCGAGTAACTCCGCCTACGAGCAGTACTTC